This entry is about one TCR beta chain. Antigen specificity is unknown. This sample is drawn from a study of PD-L1 blockade in urothelial cancer. In the study overall: T cell content in blood samples showed a median of about 150,000. General study points: When measured at 3 weeks, tumor-associated blood clones expanded more in durable-benefit patients.

CDR3 length equals 15 residues. Germline V gene lookup returns CDR1 SGHNT and CDR2 YYREEE (reference sequence). The trim removed 4 bases at V and 7 bases at J, leaving 3 bases unmatched. Assay used: immunoSEQ multiplex PCR; TCRdb lists only in-frame clones, some missing. This sample has about 84,000 clones, with about 81% found just once. The input for sequencing was PBMCs, taken around atezolizumab (anti-PD-L1) treatment. The J gene is TRBJ2-1, the V gene TRBV5-4; TRBD2 matches at 15 bases. The receptor's source is a man between 65 and 80 years old with urothelial cancer. DNA for the CDR3: TGTGCCAGCAGCACGGGACTAGCGGGGGGAAATGAGCAGTTCTTC. Protein product: CASSTGLAGGNEQFF.